Listed below are T cell receptor beta chains from one sample, sequenced in a study of T-cell reconstitution after alpha-beta-depleted transplantation in children. Each CDR3 protein gets one entry after TCRdb re-called the PCR reads with MiXCR. Among 360,000 or so distinct CDR3 sequences listed, about 20% were seen once. The sample consisted of PBMCs from the stem cell graft donor, taken from the stem cell graft. Receptors were obtained from a human donor who donated a stem cell graft to a child with acute myeloid leukemia. Both conserved end residues are part of each CDR3. The D gene is left open where the match is weak. Not every row has a clone size; where given, it reads once, few, many or a size class.

TRBJ1-5 | - | - | TRBV4-2 | TGTGCCAGCAGCCAAGAACTGGGACGTAATCAGCCCCAGCATTTT | CASSQELGRNQPQHF
TRBJ2-3 | - | TRBD2 | TRBV29-1 | TGCAGCGTCGCCGGGACTAGCGGGAGGAGCGGCACAGATACGCAGTATTTT | CSVAGTSGRSGTDTQYF
TRBJ1-2 | - | - | TRBV5-1 | TGCGCCAGCAGCTTGGTCAACCCTGCCTATGGCTACACCTTC | CASSLVNPAYGYTF
TRBJ1-5 | few | - | TRBV20-1 | TGCAGTGCTAGCACACTTGACAGGCGGAGTAATCAGCCCCAGCATTTT | CSASTLDRRSNQPQHF
TRBJ2-1 | few | - | TRBV7-9 | TGTGCCAGCAGCTTTTCAGGAACCCCGTACCATGAGCAGTTCTTC | CASSFSGTPYHEQFF
TRBJ2-3 | few | - | TRBV20-1 | TGCAGTGCTAGCCCGGCTAGCACAGATACGCAGTATTTT | CSASPASTDTQYF
TRBJ2-7 | few | TRBD2 | TRBV20-1 | TGCAGTGCTACCGGGACTATATTCTACGAGCAGTACTTC | CSATGTIFYEQYF
TRBJ2-2 | - | TRBD2 | TRBV20-1 | TGCAGTGCTGGACTAGATTACACCGGGGAGCTGTTTTTT | CSAGLDYTGELFF
TRBJ1-5 | few | - | TRBV12-3/TRBV12-4 | TGTGCCAGCGGGGGGGGCTATAGCAATCAGCCCCAGCATTTT | CASGGGYSNQPQHF
TRBJ1-1 | - | TRBD1 | TRBV6-1 | TGTGCCGAAGCGGAGGGAAACAGGGGGCGCGGAGCTTTCTTT | CAEAEGNRGRGAFF
TRBJ2-1 | - | - | TRBV6-5 | TGTGCCAGCAGTTACGCGGCGGGCGGAGGCAATGAGCAGTTCTTC | CASSYAAGGGNEQFF
TRBJ2-4 | many | - | TRBV7-9 | TGTGCCAGCAGCCCGACAGGTTCCTCCAAAAACATTCAGTACTTC | CASSPTGSSKNIQYF
TRBJ2-7 | - | TRBD2 | TRBV9 | TGTGCCAGCAGCGTAAAGGGGACTAGGGGATACGAGCAGTACTTC | CASSVKGTRGYEQYF
TRBJ2-2 | few | TRBD2 | TRBV20-1 | TGCAGTGCCATCGGGACTAGAGAAAACACCGGGGAGCTGTTTTTT | CSAIGTRENTGELFF
TRBJ2-5 | - | - | TRBV10-3 | TGTGCCATCGGGGATAGCGGCCAAGAGACCCAGTACTTC | CAIGDSGQETQYF
TRBJ2-7 | many | - | TRBV12-3/TRBV12-4 | TGTGCCAGCAGCTCCCTCTACGAGCAGTACTTC | CASSSLYEQYF
TRBJ2-7 | - | TRBD2 | TRBV28 | TGTGCCAGCAGTTCAGATCGGACTAGCGGGAGGGCCTTC | CASSSDRTSGRAF
TRBJ1-1 | few | - | TRBV9 | TGTGCCAGCAGCGCCCCGACAGGAATGAACACTGAAGCTTTCTTT | CASSAPTGMNTEAFF
TRBJ2-7 | few | - | TRBV27 | TGTGCCAGCAGTTACCAGGGAGGCACCTACGAGCAGTACTTC | CASSYQGGTYEQYF
TRBJ2-1 | - | TRBD2 | TRBV12-3/TRBV12-4 | TGTGCCAGCGGGAGCGGGAGTCTTAGCAATGAGCAGTTCTTC | CASGSGSLSNEQFF
TRBJ2-7 | few | TRBD2 | TRBV27 | TGTGCCAGCAGTTGGGCGGGAGGCCCCTACGAGCAGTACTTC | CASSWAGGPYEQYF
TRBJ1-1 | - | - | TRBV7-9 | TGTGCCAGCAGCTCGTCAACGGGGTATTTTAGAAGAGCTTTCTTT | CASSSSTGYFRRAFF
TRBJ2-1 | - | TRBD2 | TRBV5-8 | TGTGCCAGCAGCTTGGTTTGGGGGAGGGCCGGGGCTGAGCAGTTCTTC | CASSLVWGRAGAEQFF
TRBJ2-4 | many | TRBD1 | TRBV20-1 | TGCAGTGCTCAGGACAGGGAGGCCAAAAACATTCAGTACTTC | CSAQDREAKNIQYF
TRBJ2-7 | many | - | TRBV10-1 | TGCGCCAGCAGTGAGTCGGGGTCCTACGAGCAGTACTTC | CASSESGSYEQYF
TRBJ1-1 | many | - | TRBV20-1 | TGCAGTGCTAGAGTTAGTGGGTCCCACACTGAAGCTTTCTTT | CSARVSGSHTEAFF
TRBJ2-1 | - | TRBD2 | TRBV5-1 | TGCGCCAGCAGCACGATAGCGGGAGGTAGTCGAAATGAGCAGTTCTTC | CASSTIAGGSRNEQFF
TRBJ2-7 | few | - | TRBV9 | TGTGCCAGCAGCGTAGGGGGCCGGGAGAGCTCCTACGAGCAGTACTTC | CASSVGGRESSYEQYF
TRBJ2-1 | many | TRBD2 | TRBV20-1 | TGCAGCGGATCTAGCGGGAGGGCCCTTTATAATGAGCAGTTCTTC | CSGSSGRALYNEQFF
TRBJ1-4 | - | - | TRBV5-6 | TGTGCCAGCAGCTACCGACAGGTTAATGAAAAACTGTTTTTT | CASSYRQVNEKLFF
TRBJ2-7 | - | TRBD1 | TRBV25-1 | TGTGCCAGCGGGGGACAGGTAGGCGAGCAGTACTTC | CASGGQVGEQYF
TRBJ2-1 | many | TRBD2 | TRBV6-5 | TGTGCCAGCAGTTTGGGATCTAGCGGGAGTAGTGAGCAGTTCTTC | CASSLGSSGSSEQFF
TRBJ2-2 | - | - | TRBV7-9 | TGTGCCAGCAGCTTAAAACAGAACACCGGGGAGCTGTTTTTT | CASSLKQNTGELFF
TRBJ2-7 | many | TRBD1 | TRBV6-1 | TGTGCCAGCAGAGGACAGGAGAAAGGGTCCTCCTACGAGCAGTACTTC | CASRGQEKGSSYEQYF
TRBJ2-7 | - | TRBD1 | TRBV7-9 | TGTGCCAGCAGCTTAGCGCGGGGACAGGGGGCTTACGAGCAGTACTTC | CASSLARGQGAYEQYF
TRBJ2-7 | few | - | TRBV5-5 | TGTGCCAGCAGCTTGGGGACAGTGACCGACGAGCAGTACTTC | CASSLGTVTDEQYF
TRBJ2-6 | few | - | TRBV6-5 | TGTGCCAGCAGTTCCCCGGGGACCGGGGCCAACGTCCTGACTTTC | CASSSPGTGANVLTF
TRBJ1-5 | many | - | TRBV27 | TGTGCCAGCAGAATCCATCAGCCCCAGCATTTT | CASRIHQPQHF
TRBJ1-3 | many | TRBD1 | TRBV6-1 | TGTGCCAGCAGACGAACAGGGGCTGGAAACACCATATATTTT | CASRRTGAGNTIYF
TRBJ1-1 | few | TRBD1 | TRBV28 | TGTGCCAGCAGTACCACAGGGGTGAAGACTGAAGCTTTCTTT | CASSTTGVKTEAFF
TRBJ2-7 | few | - | TRBV7-2 | TGTGCCAGCAGCTCTCGGAAACGCGGGCACGAGCAGTACTTC | CASSSRKRGHEQYF